These T cell receptor beta chains were read from a single sample in a study of blood T cells in healthy people across ages. TCRdb reprocessed the 5' RACE reads with MiXCR, giving one entry per CDR3 protein. The table shows about 730,000 distinct CDR3 sequences, with roughly two fifths occurring only once. Sequencing was done on a sample of blood. These receptors originate from a woman between 55 and 75 years old in good health. Each CDR3 is given with its conserved first and last residue. The size entry is marked missing in some rows and otherwise reads once, few, many or a size class.

>-|14|once|TRBV20-1
CSATLAGSQETQYF
>TRBJ2-3|14|-|TRBV15
CATSPSSGGLPLYF
>TRBJ1-1|11|-|TRBV25-1
CASSVGQKAFF
>TRBJ2-7|14|-|TRBV14
CASSQGIWSYEQYF
>TRBJ2-7|12|-|TRBV30
CAVGPPTYEQYF
>TRBJ2-3|15|once|TRBV6-2/TRBV6-3
CASIDLAGGTDTQYF
>TRBJ1-2|15|-|TRBV7-2
CASSLDIGVDYGYTF
>TRBJ2-1|14|few|TRBV3-1
CASSQAGTGAEQFF
>TRBJ2-7|12|many|TRBV7-2
CASSPLLGRQYF
>TRBJ2-5|12|-|TRBV12-3/TRBV12-4
CASRKMVGTQYF
>TRBJ2-1|15|-|TRBV6-2/TRBV6-3
CASSYLPSTGETQFF
>TRBJ2-7|15|-|TRBV5-1
CASTLLAGALKEQYF
>TRBJ2-5|12|few|TRBV6-1
CASSLAPATQYF